A single sample is the source of the 31 T cell receptor beta chains below, sequenced in a study of T cells after yellow fever vaccination. TCRdb independently ran MiXCR on the 5' RACE reads; one entry per CDR3 protein. The data contain 29,000 or so distinct CDR3 sequences, around 4.6% of them singletons. The sample in question was CD8+ T cells sorted from PBMCs, obtained 10 days after the yellow fever booster vaccination. These receptors all stem from a young man who received the YFV17D yellow fever vaccine.

This clonotype was counted ten times or more. The chain joins TRBV14 to TRBJ2-3; a weak D match, TRBD1 (5 bases). The length of the CDR3 is 17 residues. V lost 4 bases and J lost 2, with 19 bases in between. In germline, CDR1 is SGHDN, CDR2 FVKESK. The CDR3 region is CASSRVTGVEVTDTQYF. The DNA for the CDR3 is TGTGCCAGCAGCCGAGTTACAGGTGTAGAGGTCACAGATACGCAGTATTTT.

This clonotype was seen many times. The genes are TRBV27 and TRBJ1-1, with 8 nucleotides matching TRBD1. In germline, CDR1 is MNHEY, CDR2 SMNVEV (reference sequence). Trimming removed 1 base from V and 0 bases from J; junction bases left unmatched: 4. This CDR3 contains 16 residues. As DNA, the CDR3 is TGTGCCAGCAGTTTATATCCGACAGGGGTGAACACTGAAGCTTTCTTT. Translation: CASSLYPTGVNTEAFF.

The chain has TRBV9 and TRBJ2-3; TRBD2 aligns across 7 bases. The CDR3 is 14 amino acids. Losses at the gene ends were 5 bases for V and 0 bases for J; bases not matched to a gene: 3. Germline assignment: CDR1 SGDLS and CDR2 YYNGEE. CDR3 sequence (DNA): TGTGCCAGCAGTAGCGGGCTGAGCACAGATACGCAGTATTTT. Translating gives CASSSGLSTDTQYF. Supplemented by reference TRBV9 and TRBJ2-3, the full variable domain reads DSGVTQTPKHLITATGQRVTLRCSPRSGDLSVYWYQQSLDQGLQFLIQYYNGEERAKGNILERFSAQQFPDLHSELNLSSLELGDSALYFCASSSGLSTDTQYFGPGTRLTVL.

This clonotype occurred many times. J is TRBJ2-3 and V is TRBV7-2; the match to TRBD2 covers 7 bases. Germline V gene lookup returns CDR1 SGHTA and CDR2 FQGNSA. J lost 3 bases, V lost 4 bases, and 4 bases had no gene match. The CDR3 spans 14 residues. DNA of the CDR3: TGTGCCAGCAGCTACTTTAGCGGGACAGATACGCAGTATTTT. It translates to CASSYFSGTDTQYF.

This clonotype was observed many times. The V gene is TRBV27, the J gene TRBJ2-2; D is unclear. The CDR3 is made up of 15 amino acids. CDR1 is MNHEY, CDR2 SMNVEV, per germline (reference sequence). Trimming cost V 2 bases and J 1 base, with 8 bases left between them. CDR3 residues: CASSLARGNTGELFF. For the CDR3, the DNA is TGTGCCAGCAGTTTAGCCCGAGGGAACACCGGGGAGCTGTTTTTT.

This clonotype was recorded at least ten times. The rearrangement uses TRBV19 and TRBJ2-7, with a possible D match to TRBD2 (5 bases). Trimming stripped 5 bases from V and 3 bases from J, with 8 bases between. The CDR3 consists of 12 residues. CDR1 is LNHDA, CDR2 SQIVND, per germline (reference sequence). CDR3 DNA: TGTGCCAGTAGTCCCGGAGGCTACGAGCAGTACTTC. Amino acids: CASSPGGYEQYF.

This clonotype was detected ten times or more. This rearrangement joins TRBV12-5 to TRBJ1-5; TRBD1 aligns across 8 bases. Looked up from germline, CDR1 is LGHNT and CDR2 is FRNRAP. V was clipped by 3 bases and J by 6 bases; unmatched bases: 4. The CDR3 runs 14 residues. The chain's CDR3 is CASGLGQGSQPQHF. The CDR3, as DNA: TGTGCTAGTGGTTTAGGACAGGGAAGTCAGCCCCAGCATTTT.

This clonotype was observed at least ten times. J is TRBJ2-1 and V is TRBV7-8; the D gene is possibly TRBD2 (5 bases). The CDR3 covers 13 residues. Trimming cost V 6 bases and J 5 bases, with 11 bases left between them. Germline V CDR1 and CDR2: SGHVS, FQNEAQ. For the CDR3, the DNA is TGTGCCAGCAGTGGCCGGGGAGACAATGAGCAGTTCTTC. Its protein is CASSGRGDNEQFF.

The genes are TRBV19 and TRBJ2-3, with 7 bases fitting TRBD2. V was pared by 4 bases and J by 0 bases, with 4 bases of the junction left unmatched. This CDR3 has 15 residues. Germline CDR1 is LNHDA and CDR2 is SQIVND (reference sequence). CDR3 sequence (DNA): TGTGCCAGTAGTACCGGGACTACCAGCACAGATACGCAGTATTTT. This gives the protein CASSTGTTSTDTQYF.

This clonotype was found many times. Here the CDR3 reads CASSSASGYNEQFF. The CDR3 DNA follows: TGCGCCAGCAGCAGCGCTAGCGGATACAATGAGCAGTTCTTC. The V and J genes are TRBV5-1 and TRBJ2-1; 7 positions agree with TRBD2. The CDR3 totals 14 residues. Germline CDR1 is SGHRS and CDR2 is YFSETQ. Unmatched junction bases numbered 5, after V lost 4 bases and J lost 4 bases.

This clonotype has at least ten counts. V and J are TRBV29-1 and TRBJ2-1; D gene unclear. Trimming shortened V by 3 bases and J by 1 base, and 10 bases separated the two germline ends. The CDR3 runs 14 residues. Germline V lookup: CDR1 SQVTM, CDR2 ANQGSEA. The chain's CDR3 is CSVEGTVSYNEQFF. The CDR3 nucleotides read TGCAGCGTTGAGGGAACAGTTTCCTACAATGAGCAGTTCTTC.

This clonotype was recorded a few times. The chain combines TRBV20-1 with TRBJ2-7; D gene unclear. Germline lookup yields CDR1 DFQATT and CDR2 SNEGSKA (reference sequence). The V end was cut by 0 bases, the J end by 1 base, with 7 bases between. The CDR3 length is 13 residues. The CDR3 is CSAREVSSYEQYF. CDR3 nucleotide sequence: TGCAGTGCTAGAGAAGTCAGTTCCTACGAGCAGTACTTC.

In this sample, this clonotype turned up many times. This sequence joins TRBV5-1 and TRBJ1-3, with a weak D call TRBD1 (5 bases). V was clipped by 2 bases and J by 0 bases, with 12 bases between them. CDR1 SGHRS and CDR2 YFSETQ come from the germline V gene. CDR3 length: 16 amino acids. CDR3 loop: CASSLPGRSSGNTIYF. The CDR3 DNA reads TGCGCCAGCAGCTTACCGGGACGGAGCTCTGGAAACACCATATATTTT.

This clonotype occurred many times. The rearrangement links TRBV29-1 to TRBJ2-2, with D tentatively TRBD2 (6 bases). V was cut by 6 bases and J by 4 bases, with 12 bases left in between. Germline CDR1 reads SQVTM; CDR2 reads ANQGSEA. This CDR3 has 13 amino acids. The CDR3 DNA sequence: TGCAGCGTGGGACTTACTGGCACCGGGGAGCTGTTTTTT. This encodes CSVGLTGTGELFF.

This clonotype was seen at least ten times. The chain is built from TRBV11-2 and TRBJ2-7; D perhaps matches TRBD2 (6 bases). CDR3 length equals 15 residues. V lost 3 bases and J 0 bases, leaving 12 bases between the germline ends. Germline values: CDR1 SGHAT, CDR2 FQNNGV. CDR3 nucleotides: TGTGCCAGCAGCTTTGTTAGGGACTCCTCCTACGAGCAGTACTTC. Residues: CASSFVRDSSYEQYF.

This clonotype was seen repeatedly, ten times or more. The chain links TRBV6-1 to TRBJ2-7; a weak D match, TRBD2 (6 bases). Trimming shortened V by 10 bases and J by 2 bases, and 18 bases separated the two germline ends. In germline, CDR1 is MNHNS, CDR2 SASEGT. The CDR3 is 14 residues long. CDR3 nucleotides: TGTGCCACCCTCCCCCGGGAGTACCCCTACGAGCAGTACTTC. Amino acid sequence: CATLPREYPYEQYF.

This clonotype was recorded at least ten times. This chain joins TRBV5-1 and TRBJ2-7; D is possibly TRBD1 (5 bases). The CDR3 has 15 amino acids. Trimming stripped 0 bases from V and 2 bases from J, with 12 bases between. CDR1 and CDR2 from the germline V gene are SGHRS and YFSETQ. The CDR3 region has the DNA TGCGCCAGCAGCTTGGATACAGGTTCGCCCTACGAGCAGTACTTC. Amino acids: CASSLDTGSPYEQYF.

Regarding this clonotype: A much larger clone is a single base away; this may be a read error. CDR3: CAISEHPGTSSYNEQFF. The CDR3 coding sequence is TGTGCCATCAGCGAGCACCCGGGGACCAGCTCCTACAATGAGCAGTTCTTC. The chain joins TRBV9 to TRBJ2-1, with D possibly called TRBD1 or TRBD2 (5 bases each). This CDR3 spans 17 amino acids. The germline V gene encodes CDR1 SGDLS and CDR2 YYNGEE.

This clonotype appeared many times. The rearrangement joins TRBV29-1 to TRBJ2-1; 8 nucleotides align to TRBD1. Germline CDR1 reads SQVTM; CDR2 reads ANQGSEA. This CDR3 has 17 amino acids. Trimming took 3 bases from V and 0 from J; bases not matched to a gene: 10. The CDR3 DNA reads TGCAGCGTTGAGGGCTTAACAGGGGGGAGCTCCTACAATGAGCAGTTCTTC. Protein product: CSVEGLTGGSSYNEQFF.

Regarding this clonotype: A read error is possible here, since a much larger clone lies one base away. This chain uses TRBV7-3 with TRBJ2-7; D is undetermined. Per the germline V gene, CDR1 is SGHTA and CDR2 is FQGTGA. CDR3 length equals 13 residues. CDR3 in DNA: TGTGCCAGCATCTTATCGACGAGCTACGAGCAGTACTTC. This gives the protein CASILSTSYEQYF.

Turning to this clonotype: A clone one base away is much larger, so this may be a read error. The chain combines TRBV12-3 or TRBV12-4 with TRBJ2-7; TRBD1 aligns across 9 bases. J gave up 8 bases and V 5 bases, and 10 bases lay outside the gene matches. There are 14 residues in the CDR3. CDR3 residues: CASSHGTGWYQQYF. CDR3 bases: TGTGCCAGCAGTCACGGGACAGGGTGGTACCAGCAGTACTTC.

This clonotype was observed at least ten times. This chain joins TRBV20-1 and TRBJ2-7; a possible D gene is TRBD1 (6 bases). Trimming removed 3 bases from V and 6 bases from J, with 12 bases in between. CDR1 and CDR2 (germline): DFQATT, SNEGSKA (reference sequence). This CDR3 is 12 amino acids long. The CDR3 protein is CSASGSGVEQYF. The DNA for the CDR3 is TGCAGTGCTAGTGGGTCAGGGGTCGAGCAGTACTTC.

This clonotype was counted many times. V usage is TRBV5-1 and J usage is TRBJ1-1; tentatively, D is TRBD1 (6 bases). Germline lookup yields CDR1 SGHRS and CDR2 YFSETQ. The CDR3 has 15 amino acids. Trimming stripped 1 base from V and 1 base from J, with 11 bases between. CDR3 amino acids: CASSLRGHQNTEAFF. Written as DNA, the CDR3 is TGCGCCAGCAGCTTGAGGGGACACCAGAACACTGAAGCTTTCTTT. The whole variable domain, remainder taken from reference TRBV5-1 and TRBJ1-1, is KAGVTQTPRYLIKTRGQQVTLSCSPISGHRSVSWYQQTPGQGLQFLFEYFSETQRNKGNFPGRFSGRQFSNSRSEMNVSTLELGDSALYLCASSLRGHQNTEAFFGQGTRLTVV.

In this sample, this clonotype turned up many times. The CDR3 region is CASSRPSTELSYEQYF. The CDR3 region has the DNA TGTGCCAGCAGCCGCCCGTCGACGGAGCTATCCTACGAGCAGTACTTC. The chain employs TRBV6-2 or TRBV6-3 and TRBJ2-7; the D is unclear. Trimming left V 6 bases short and J 1 base short, with 19 bases between. Germline V gives CDR1 MNHEY, CDR2 SVGEGT. This CDR3 has 16 amino acids.

This clonotype was seen many times. The gene calls are TRBV4-3 and TRBJ2-7; possible D gene TRBD2, 5 bases. This CDR3 has 14 amino acids. Trimming left V 2 bases short and J 7 bases short, with 15 bases between. Germline CDR1 reads LGHNA; CDR2 reads YSLEER. The CDR3 DNA sequence: TGCGCCAGCAGCCAATTGCCGGGCCCGGGGGAGCAGTACTTC. This sequence encodes CASSQLPGPGEQYF.

This clonotype has ten or more counts. This rearrangement joins TRBV15 to TRBJ2-7, with no clear D. Germline CDR1 reads LNHNV; CDR2 reads YYDKDF (reference sequence). The V gene lost 2 bases and the J gene lost 0 bases, with 11 bases spanning the gap. This CDR3 is built from 15 residues. The CDR3 nucleotides are TGTGCCACCAGCAGAATGGCTCAAAGCTCCTACGAGCAGTACTTC. It translates to CATSRMAQSSYEQYF.

The table lists this clonotype with many counts. This chain connects TRBV7-8 to TRBJ1-6, with 7 positions matching TRBD1. Germline V gives CDR1 SGHVS, CDR2 FQNEAQ. Losses at the gene ends were 5 bases for V and 13 bases for J; bases not matched to a gene: 11. There are 14 residues in the CDR3. DNA for the CDR3: TGTGCCAGCAGCCGCGGACAGGCTGAGTTTCCCCTCCACTTT. It translates to CASSRGQAEFPLHF.

This clonotype has ten or more counts. The V call is TRBV6-2 or TRBV6-3, the J call TRBJ2-2; D call uncertain. V was cut by 5 bases and J by 1 base, with 8 bases left in between. Germline values: CDR1 MNHEY, CDR2 SVGEGT. This CDR3 spans 14 amino acids. The CDR3 DNA reads as TGTGCCAGCAGTGGACGCAGGAACACCGGGGAGCTGTTTTTT. It is translated as CASSGRRNTGELFF.

In its sample, this clonotype was seen many times. The chain couples TRBV7-3 to TRBJ2-1; 12 nucleotides align to TRBD2. J was trimmed by 0 bases and V by 1 base; bases with no gene match: 7. The V gene's germline CDR1 is SGHTA and CDR2 FQGTGA. This CDR3 is 19 amino acids long. The CDR3: CASSLKPSGRAPSYNEQFF. The DNA of the CDR3 is TGTGCCAGCAGCTTAAAGCCTAGCGGGAGGGCCCCCTCCTACAATGAGCAGTTCTTC.

This clonotype was seen repeatedly, ten times or more. The V and J genes are TRBV30 and TRBJ2-7; D gene ambiguous. This CDR3 has 13 amino acids. Germline V lookup: CDR1 GTSNPN, CDR2 SVGIG (reference sequence). V lost 0 bases and J lost 3, with 9 bases in between. The CDR3 bases are TGTGCCTGGAGTGTGGGGTTGGACTACGAGCAGTACTTC. Residues: CAWSVGLDYEQYF.

The table lists this clonotype with many counts. One junction end does not reproduce the germline sequence, and a read error may be involved. The chain links TRBV7-8 to TRBJ2-7; TRBD2 might be the D (6 bases). The CDR3 is 14 amino acids. Germline V lookup: CDR1 SGHVS, CDR2 FQNEAQ. The CDR3 reads CASSFGRHDYEQHF. The DNA of the CDR3 is TGTGCCAGCAGCTTCGGGAGACATGACTACGAGCAGCACTTC.